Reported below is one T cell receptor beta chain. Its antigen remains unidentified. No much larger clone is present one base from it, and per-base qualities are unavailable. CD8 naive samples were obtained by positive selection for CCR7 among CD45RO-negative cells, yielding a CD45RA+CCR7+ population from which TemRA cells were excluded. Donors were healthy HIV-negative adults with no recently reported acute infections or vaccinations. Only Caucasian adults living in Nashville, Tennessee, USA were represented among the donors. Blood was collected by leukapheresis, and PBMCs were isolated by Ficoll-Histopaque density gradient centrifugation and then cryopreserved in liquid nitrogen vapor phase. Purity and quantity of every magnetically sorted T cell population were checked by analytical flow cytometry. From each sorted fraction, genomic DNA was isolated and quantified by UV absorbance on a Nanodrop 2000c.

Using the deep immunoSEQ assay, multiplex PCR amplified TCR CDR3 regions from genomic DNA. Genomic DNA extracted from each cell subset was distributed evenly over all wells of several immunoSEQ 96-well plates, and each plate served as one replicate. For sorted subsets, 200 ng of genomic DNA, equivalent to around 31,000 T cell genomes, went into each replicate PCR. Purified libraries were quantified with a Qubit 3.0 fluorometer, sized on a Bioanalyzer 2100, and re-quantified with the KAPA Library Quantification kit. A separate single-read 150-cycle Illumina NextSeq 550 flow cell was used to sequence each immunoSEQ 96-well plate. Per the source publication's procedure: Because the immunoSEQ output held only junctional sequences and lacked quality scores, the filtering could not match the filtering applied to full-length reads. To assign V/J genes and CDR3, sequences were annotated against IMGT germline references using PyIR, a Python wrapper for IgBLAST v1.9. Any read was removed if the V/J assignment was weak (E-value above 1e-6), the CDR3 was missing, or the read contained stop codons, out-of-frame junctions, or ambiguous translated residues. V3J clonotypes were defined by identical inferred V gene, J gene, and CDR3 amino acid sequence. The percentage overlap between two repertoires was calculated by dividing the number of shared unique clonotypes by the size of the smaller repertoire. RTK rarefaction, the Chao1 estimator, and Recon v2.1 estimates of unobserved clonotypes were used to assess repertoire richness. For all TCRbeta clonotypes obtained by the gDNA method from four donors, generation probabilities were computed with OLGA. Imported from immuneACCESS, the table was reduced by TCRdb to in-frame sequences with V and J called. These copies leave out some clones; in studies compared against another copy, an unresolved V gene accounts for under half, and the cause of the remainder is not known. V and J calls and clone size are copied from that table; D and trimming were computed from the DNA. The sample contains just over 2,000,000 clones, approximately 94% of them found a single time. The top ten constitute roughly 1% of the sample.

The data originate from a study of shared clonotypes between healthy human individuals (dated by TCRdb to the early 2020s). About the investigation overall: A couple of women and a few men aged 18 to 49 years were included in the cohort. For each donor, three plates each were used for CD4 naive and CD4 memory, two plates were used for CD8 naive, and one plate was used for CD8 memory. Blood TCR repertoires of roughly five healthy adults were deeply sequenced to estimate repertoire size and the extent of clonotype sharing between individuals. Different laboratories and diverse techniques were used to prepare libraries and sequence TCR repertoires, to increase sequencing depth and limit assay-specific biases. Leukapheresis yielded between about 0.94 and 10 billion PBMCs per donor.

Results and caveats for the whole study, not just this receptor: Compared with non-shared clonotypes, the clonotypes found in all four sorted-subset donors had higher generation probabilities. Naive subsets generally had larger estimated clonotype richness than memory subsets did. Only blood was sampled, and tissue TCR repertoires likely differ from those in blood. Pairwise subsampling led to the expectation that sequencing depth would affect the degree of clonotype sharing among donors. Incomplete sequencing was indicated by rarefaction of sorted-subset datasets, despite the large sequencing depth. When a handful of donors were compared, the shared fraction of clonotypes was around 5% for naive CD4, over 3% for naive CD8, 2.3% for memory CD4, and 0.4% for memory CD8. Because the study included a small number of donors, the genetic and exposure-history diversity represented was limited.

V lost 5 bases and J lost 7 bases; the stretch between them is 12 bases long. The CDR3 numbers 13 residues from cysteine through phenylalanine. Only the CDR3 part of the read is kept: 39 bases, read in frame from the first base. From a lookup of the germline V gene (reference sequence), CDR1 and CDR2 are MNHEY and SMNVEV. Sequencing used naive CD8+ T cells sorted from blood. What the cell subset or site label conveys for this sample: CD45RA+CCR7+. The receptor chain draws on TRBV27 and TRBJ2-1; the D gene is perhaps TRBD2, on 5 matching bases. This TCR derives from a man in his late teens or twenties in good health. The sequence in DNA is TGTGCCAGCAGTCCGCGGACTCTTAATGAGCAGTTCTTC. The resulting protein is CASSPRTLNEQFF.